This TCR beta chain was captured in a study of graft-versus-host responses after intestinal transplantation. At the level of the study: Every recipient underwent anti-thymocyte globulin induction, then tacrolimus and steroids for two to three years. Overall study results and limits: Recipient marrow held GvH clones, some first seen in ileum or blood. Graft-versus-host to host-versus-graft clonal ratios in allografts were high in patients with graft-donor T cell macrochimerism. Early post-transplant HvG declines were associated with peak circulating GvH clone levels.

In the case of this clone: Its target is not known.

The repertoire was sequenced with immunoSEQ multiplex PCR; TCRdb's copy has only in-frame clones and lacks some. The sample consists of just under 55,000 clones, more than 80% of them appearing once. This CDR3 has 13 amino acids. The germline V gene encodes CDR1 SGHDT and CDR2 YYEEEE. V lost 4 bases to trimming and J lost 2 bases; unmatched junction nucleotides: 2. This clonotype was sampled from a human patient who received an intestinal transplant, so some T cells may come from the graft donor. The rearrangement joins TRBV5-6 to TRBJ1-2; TRBD1 aligns across 7 bases. Sequenced here: PBMCs, sampled 650 to 690 days after intestinal transplant. CDR3 loop: CASSPDRNYGYTF. CDR3 nucleotide sequence: TGTGCCAGCAGCCCGGACAGGAACTATGGCTACACCTTC.